This T cell receptor beta chain derives from a study of blood T cells in healthy people across ages. Findings and caveats of the study: Older individuals had lower TCR beta diversity per million T cells (the decline was roughly linear).

Per individual sample, total RNA of at least 5 micrograms was extracted. For this clonotype: The target antigen is unknown.

Through a sample-barcoded 5' primer and a J-beta primer mix, a second PCR was run for roughly 6 to 12 cycles. TCRdb used MiXCR to reprocess the 5' RACE reads, holding one entry per CDR3 protein. The sample gives around 970,000 distinct CDR3 sequences, approximately 50% of which show up once; over 20% is in the top ten. This CDR3 spans 13 amino acids. From germline, CDR1 is SQVTM and CDR2 ANQGSEA. V was clipped by 6 bases and J by 1 base; unmatched bases: 4. This chain links TRBV29-1 with TRBJ2-3; 7 bases line up with TRBD1. Input material: blood. The receptor was derived from a woman in her sixties or seventies in good health. DNA of the CDR3: TGCAGCGTCCTCGGACAGGGCACAGATACGCAGTATTTT. The encoded protein is CSVLGQGTDTQYF.